This paragraph covers one T cell receptor beta chain sequence. This specimen comes from a study of control samples from healthy donors and cancer patients. V gave up 2 bases and J gave up 0 bases, with 12 bases separating them. The CDR3 has 16 amino acids. Germline CDR1 and CDR2: SGHDN and FVKESK. The repertoire was sequenced with immunoSEQ multiplex PCR; TCRdb's copy has only in-frame clones and lacks some. Of 75,000 to 90,000 clones listed, approximately 88% are singletons. This chain joins TRBV14 and TRBJ2-3; no firm D call. The material sequenced was PBMCs. This clonotype originated in a woman between 50 and 59 years old with colorectal cancer. The CDR3 nucleotides read TGTGCCAGCAGCCAAACCCTGAGCTCTAGCACAGATACGCAGTATTTT. Amino acid sequence: CASSQTLSSSTDTQYF.